The 17 T cell receptor beta chains below come from one sample, sequenced in a study of CD8 T cells in Susac syndrome. An amount of RNA that ranged from about 0.45 to 1 ug was reverse transcribed with random hexamers. TCRdb re-derived calls from the immunoSEQ multiplex PCR reads in MiXCR, one entry per CDR3 protein. The sample has a few hundred thousand distinct CDR3 sequences, roughly 90% seen once. The material sequenced was CD8+ T cells from PBMCs. The receptors derive from a human donor with multiple sclerosis.

In its sample, this clonotype was seen once. The J gene is TRBJ2-1, the V gene TRBV4-3, with 8 bases aligning to TRBD1. CDR3 size: 16 residues. Germline V gene lookup returns CDR1 LGHNA and CDR2 YSLEER. V gave up 3 bases and J gave up 7 bases; unmatched junction bases: 11. CDR3 in amino acids: CASSQVGQGRRNEQFF. Here the CDR3 DNA reads TGCGCCAGCAGCCAGGTAGGACAGGGACGTCGGAATGAGCAGTTCTTC.

DNA for the CDR3: TGTGCCAGTACCCGACTAGCGGGAGAAGAAGATACGCAGTATTTT. The encoded protein is CASTRLAGEEDTQYF. The chain has TRBV19 and TRBJ2-3, with 12 positions matching TRBD2. CDR3 length equals 15 residues. Germline V gene lookup returns CDR1 LNHDA and CDR2 SQIVND (reference sequence). J gave up 5 bases and V 7 bases, and 7 bases lay outside the gene matches.

This rearrangement joins TRBV20-1 to TRBJ2-2; D gene unclear. Germline V gives CDR1 DFQATT, CDR2 SNEGSKA (reference sequence). With 3 bases removed from V and 2 bases from J, the gap between germline ends came to 7 bases. This CDR3 contains 13 residues. The CDR3 loop is CSASRINTGELFF. DNA of the CDR3: TGCAGTGCTAGCAGAATTAACACCGGGGAGCTGTTTTTT.

The chain uses TRBV4-1 and TRBJ2-1; D remains unclear. The V end lost 3 bases, the J end lost 9 bases, and 21 bases lay between the germline ends. The germline gives CDR1 MGHRA, CDR2 YSYEKL. The CDR3 length is 16 residues. CDR3 DNA: TGCGCCAGCAGCCAGTTCGACCTTCCCCAGGAGACTGAGCAGTTCTTC. It translates to CASSQFDLPQETEQFF.

The CDR3 nucleotides are TGTGCCAGCAGTGATATCGCAGAGACCCAGTACTTC. Translated: CASSDIAETQYF. The chain links TRBV6-1 to TRBJ2-5, with D uncertain. The V end was cut by 3 bases, the J end by 4 bases, with 6 bases between. The CDR3 runs 12 residues. CDR1 is MNHNS and CDR2 is SASEGT in the germline V gene.

The chain couples TRBV5-4 to TRBJ1-1; 10 bases are shared with TRBD1. With V trimmed by 4 bases and J by 5 bases, 8 bases remained unmatched. Germline V CDR1 and CDR2: SGHNT, YYREEE (reference sequence). This CDR3 has 15 residues. CDR3 amino acids: CASSRVDRGATEAFF. The DNA of the CDR3 is TGTGCCAGCAGCCGGGTGGACAGGGGGGCGACTGAAGCTTTCTTT. Complete variable domain (other parts from reference TRBV5-4 and TRBJ1-1): ETGVTQSPTHLIKTRGQQVTLRCSSQSGHNTVSWYQQALGQGPQFIFQYYREEENGRGNFPPRFSGLQFPNYSSELNVNALELDDSALYLCASSRVDRGATEAFFGQGTRLTVV.

J is TRBJ2-1 and V is TRBV7-2, with D unresolved. V lost 4 bases, J lost 10 bases, and 14 bases lay in between. Looked up from germline, CDR1 is SGHTA and CDR2 is FQGNSA. This CDR3 has 13 residues. CDR3 protein: CASSSLWVREQFF. Here the CDR3 DNA reads TGTGCCAGCAGCTCCCTCTGGGTGCGAGAGCAGTTCTTC. The full variable domain, in which reference TRBV7-2 and TRBJ2-1 provide the parts outside the CDR3, is GAGVSQSPSNKVTEKGKDVELRCDPISGHTALYWYRQSLGQGLEFLIYFQGNSAPDKSGLPSDRFSAERTGGSVSTLTIQRTQQEDSAVYLCASSSLWVREQFFGPGTRLTVL.

The V gene is TRBV6-5, the J gene TRBJ1-1; D is ambiguous. From germline, CDR1 is MNHEY and CDR2 SVGAGI. The CDR3 is 12 amino acids. The ends were cut back, 6 bases at V and 5 bases at J, with 10 bases in the middle. CDR3 nucleotide sequence: TGTGCCAGCAGCCTTGACCTGACTGAAGCTTTCTTT. This sequence encodes CASSLDLTEAFF.

The chain carries TRBV12-3 or TRBV12-4 and TRBJ1-4; D unclear. The length of the CDR3 is 15 residues. Trimming shortened V by 5 bases and J by 8 bases, and 18 bases separated the two germline ends. CDR3 in amino acids: CASSPWVGLREKLFF. CDR3 nucleotides: TGTGCCAGCAGTCCCTGGGTTGGTTTGCGGGAAAAACTGTTTTTT.

The genes are TRBV27 and TRBJ2-7; possible D gene TRBD1, 6 bases. The CDR3 consists of 15 residues. Looked up from germline, CDR1 is MNHEY and CDR2 is SMNVEV (reference sequence). Trimming removed 5 bases from V and 2 bases from J, with 16 bases in between. In DNA form, the CDR3 reads TGTGCCAGCAGTCAGGGGCACAGTACTACCTACGAGCAGTACTTC. Protein sequence: CASSQGHSTTYEQYF.

The genes are TRBV21-1 and TRBJ2-7; TRBD1 is the table's D call, not checked against the DNA. TRBV21-1 represents a pseudogene. The CDR3 contains 16 residues. CDR3 in DNA: TGTGCCAGCAGCGCCCGGACAGGGCGCTCCTCCTACGAGCAGTACTTC. Protein product: CASSARTGRSSYEQYF.

This chain uses TRBV19 with TRBJ2-2; D gene ambiguous. The V end was cut by 3 bases, the J end by 0 bases, with 8 bases between. The CDR3 runs 15 residues. CDR1 LNHDA and CDR2 SQIVND come from the germline V gene (reference sequence). The CDR3 loop is CASSMHTANTGELFF. CDR3 nucleotides: TGTGCCAGTAGTATGCACACCGCGAACACCGGGGAGCTGTTTTTT.

This chain links TRBV2 with TRBJ1-2, with TRBD1 matching over 11 bases. The CDR3 loop spans 19 amino acids. The V gene's germline CDR1 is SNHLY and CDR2 FYNNEI. V shed 7 bases and J 7 bases; nucleotides not matched to a gene: 23. As DNA, the CDR3 is TGTGCCAGCAATCTAGGGACAGGGGGGGCCCAAGCGTCCGATAGTGGCTACACCTTC. Protein: CASNLGTGGAQASDSGYTF.

The DNA of the CDR3 is TGCAGTGCTAGAGGAGGGGGGACGGACACCGGGGAGCTGTTTTTT. This encodes CSARGGGTDTGELFF. This chain connects TRBV20-1 to TRBJ2-2; either TRBD1 or TRBD2 may fit D (6 bases each). From germline, CDR1 is DFQATT and CDR2 SNEGSKA (reference sequence). Trimming pared 1 base from V and 3 bases from J, leaving 12 bases between. The CDR3 loop spans 15 amino acids.

This sequence joins TRBV7-9 and TRBJ2-7; 7 nucleotides match TRBD2. The CDR3 has 15 amino acids. CDR1 is SEHNR and CDR2 is FQNEAQ in the germline V gene (reference sequence). The J segment lost 0 bases and the V segment lost 2 bases, leaving 4 bases of the junction unmatched. CDR3 nucleotides: TGTGCCAGCAGCTTACCGGGCGGGAGCTCCTACGAGCAGTACTTC. Translation gives CASSLPGGSSYEQYF.

The rearrangement joins TRBV27 to TRBJ2-7; D gene ambiguous. The CDR3 runs 12 residues. V gave up 0 bases and J gave up 6 bases, with 6 bases separating them. Germline V gene sequence: CDR1 MNHEY, CDR2 SMNVEV (reference sequence). CDR3 coding DNA: TGTGCCAGCAGTTTATCGAACGGCGAGCAGTACTTC. It translates to CASSLSNGEQYF.

In its sample, this clonotype was seen a few times. The J gene is TRBJ2-3, the V gene TRBV7-8; D could derive from TRBD1 or TRBD2 (5 bases each). The V gene lost 5 bases and the J gene lost 6 bases, with 12 bases spanning the gap. The germline gives CDR1 SGHVS, CDR2 FQNEAQ. This CDR3 contains 13 residues. This CDR3 reads CASSPLGEDTQYF. The DNA of the CDR3 is TGTGCCAGCAGCCCCTTGGGGGAGGATACGCAGTATTTT.